This is a list of T cell receptor beta chains from one sample in a study of shared clonotypes between healthy human individuals. Using immunoSEQ multiplex PCR, the repertoire was profiled, and TCRdb retains in-frame clones only, with some absent. The table records fewer than 2.5 million clones, roughly 93% of them present only once. Sequences were obtained from naive CD4+ T cells from PBMCs. The source is a man between 18 and 35 years old in good health. Some clones in this sample may be carry-over from other donors' samples. Each CDR3 is given with its conserved first and last residue. D genes are given only for firm matches. Some rows have no size entry. The others give once, few or many, or a class for an expanded clone.

D | size | length | J | V | CDR3 | DNA
. | once | 13 | TRBJ2-1 | TRBV2 | CAISRGGQGEQFF | TGTGCTATTAGCAGGGGCGGCCAAGGTGAGCAGTTCTTC
TRBD1 | . | 15 | TRBJ2-1 | TRBV11-2 | CASSRGLATYNEQFF | TGTGCCAGCAGTAGGGGGCTAGCAACCTACAATGAGCAGTTCTTC
. | . | 14 | TRBJ1-4 | TRBV10-2 | CASSESGESEKLFF | TGCGCCAGCAGTGAGAGTGGGGAGAGTGAAAAACTGTTTTTT
. | . | 15 | TRBJ2-2 | TRBV6-6 | CASSEASGKWRELFF | TGTGCCAGCAGCGAGGCCTCAGGGAAATGGCGGGAGCTGTTTTTT
. | . | 15 | TRBJ2-3 | TRBV28 | CASRTGGPGTDTQYF | TGTGCCAGCAGAACCGGGGGGCCGGGCACAGATACGCAGTATTTT
. | . | 12 | TRBJ2-7 | TRBV28 | CASSLSRLEQYF | TGTGCCAGCAGTTTATCCCGCCTCGAGCAGTACTTC
TRBD1 | . | 15 | TRBJ2-7 | TRBV6-1 | CASSEDVTGGYEQYF | TGTGCCAGCAGTGAGGATGTGACAGGGGGATACGAGCAGTACTTC
. | . | 12 | TRBJ2-2 | TRBV2 | CASGGSTGELFF | TGTGCCAGCGGAGGGAGCACCGGGGAGCTGTTTTTT
TRBD2 | . | 17 | TRBJ2-1 | TRBV30 | CAWSTSRTSGRWDEQFF | TGTGCCTGGAGTACCTCTAGGACTAGCGGGAGGTGGGATGAGCAGTTCTTC
TRBD2 | . | 17 | TRBJ2-1 | TRBV9 | CASSVRAGGPSYNEQFF | TGTGCCAGCAGCGTAAGGGCGGGAGGGCCTTCGTACAATGAGCAGTTCTTC
. | . | 13 | TRBJ1-1 | TRBV6-1 | CASSEAIRAEAFF | TGTGCCAGCAGTGAAGCGATCCGGGCTGAAGCTTTCTTT
TRBD1 | . | 14 | TRBJ1-5 | TRBV10-3 | CAISAGGRNQPQHF | TGTGCCATCAGTGCAGGGGGCCGCAATCAGCCCCAGCATTTT
. | . | 16 | TRBJ2-7 | TRBV7-2 | CASRQRGAYSSYEQYF | TGTGCCAGCAGGCAGAGGGGGGCGTACAGCTCCTACGAGCAGTACTTC
. | . | 13 | TRBJ2-5 | TRBV7-2 | CASSLVSRETQYF | TGTGCCAGCAGCTTAGTATCCCGTGAGACCCAGTACTTC
TRBD1 | . | 13 | TRBJ2-7 | TRBV27 | CASRDRGLYEQYF | TGTGCCAGCCGGGACAGGGGGCTTTACGAGCAGTACTTC
TRBD2 | . | 15 | TRBJ2-5 | TRBV2 | CASSVPLAGVETQYF | TGTGCCAGCAGTGTCCCCCTAGCGGGAGTAGAGACCCAGTACTTC
. | . | 13 | TRBJ2-1 | TRBV7-3 | CASSLTPVGEQFF | TGTGCCAGCAGCTTAACGCCCGTGGGTGAGCAGTTCTTC
TRBD1 | . | 16 | TRBJ2-7 | TRBV5-4 | CASSLAPTRTGYEQYF | TGTGCCAGCAGCTTGGCACCAACCCGGACAGGCTACGAGCAGTACTTC
. | . | 14 | TRBJ2-5 | TRBV14 | CASSQERGRETQYF | TGTGCCAGCAGCCAAGAGCGGGGAAGGGAGACCCAGTACTTC
TRBD2 | . | 17 | TRBJ2-7 | TRBV5-1 | CASSGLAGAPVGGEQYF | TGCGCCAGCAGCGGGCTGGCGGGAGCGCCGGTGGGAGGAGAGCAGTACTTC
TRBD2 | . | 15 | TRBJ2-1 | TRBV7-3 | CASSLTSGGGNEQFF | TGTGCCAGCAGCCTGACTAGCGGGGGAGGGAATGAGCAGTTCTTC
. | . | 19 | TRBJ2-2 | TRBV28 | CASSFLGQGLKGNTGELFF | TGTGCCAGCAGTTTTTTAGGACAGGGACTAAAGGGGAACACCGGGGAGCTGTTTTTT
. | . | 17 | TRBJ1-2 | TRBV18 | CASSPKVLGGPNYGYTF | TGTGCCAGCTCACCAAAGGTCCTCGGCGGGCCTAACTATGGCTACACCTTC